This T cell receptor (beta chain) was identified during a study of identical twins. TCRdb passed the 5' RACE reads through MiXCR, listing each CDR3 protein once. The sample has 270,000 or so distinct CDR3 sequences; about 8.3% are singletons. Study outcomes and limitations: Whereas memory repertoires showed no such difference, abundant cord blood beta clonotypes carried fewer insertions. Among beta out-of-frame sequences, excess sharing between twins appeared weaker.

This CDR3 spans 15 amino acids. The ends were cut back, 4 bases at V and 4 bases at J, with 16 bases in the middle. The germline V gene encodes CDR1 SEHNR and CDR2 FQNEAQ (reference sequence). This clonotype was recorded a few times. What it recognizes is unknown. This sample also belongs to another study, concerning yellow fever vaccine responses in identical twins.

The TCR comes from a young woman in good health. Sequenced: CD8+ T cells sorted from blood. The gene calls are TRBV7-9 and TRBJ1-1, with D tentatively TRBD1 (6 bases). The CDR3 reads CASSSTGILSTEAFF. The CDR3 coding sequence is TGTGCCAGCAGCTCCACAGGGATTTTGAGCACTGAAGCTTTCTTT.